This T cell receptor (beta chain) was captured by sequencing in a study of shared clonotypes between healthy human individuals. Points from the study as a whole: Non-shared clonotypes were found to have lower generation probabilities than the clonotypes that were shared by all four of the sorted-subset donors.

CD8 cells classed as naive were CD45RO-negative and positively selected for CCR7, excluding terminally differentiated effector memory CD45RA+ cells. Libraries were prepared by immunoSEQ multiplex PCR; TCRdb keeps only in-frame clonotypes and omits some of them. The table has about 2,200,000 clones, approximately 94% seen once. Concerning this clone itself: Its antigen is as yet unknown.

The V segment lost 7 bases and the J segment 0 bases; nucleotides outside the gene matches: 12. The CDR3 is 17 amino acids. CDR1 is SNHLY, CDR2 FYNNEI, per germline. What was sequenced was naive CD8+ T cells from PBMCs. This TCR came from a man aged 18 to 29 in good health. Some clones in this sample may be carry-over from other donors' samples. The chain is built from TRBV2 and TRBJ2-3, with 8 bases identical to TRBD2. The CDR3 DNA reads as TGTGCCAGCATTGCAGCGGGAGCGGTGGAGAGCACAGATACGCAGTATTTT. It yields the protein CASIAAGAVESTDTQYF.